The T cell receptor beta chain under discussion was sequenced for a study of T cells after yellow fever vaccination. Conversion of TCR transcripts into cDNA relied on 5'RACE template switching, which added a universal primer site and UMIs. TCRdb processed the 5' RACE reads anew with MiXCR; each CDR3 protein has one entry. The sample lists 99,000 or so distinct CDR3 sequences, 5.8% seen once, with just over 40% in the top ten. This clonotype was seen ten or more times. What it recognizes is unknown. Study-wide points: The secondary response was weaker, and its peak arrived faster, on day 5 versus 15. The CD4 and CD8 compartments had a small share of their clonotypes in common. FACS-sorted repertoires could harbor abundant contaminating bulk-population clonotypes.

The V gene lost 2 bases and the J gene lost 6 bases, with 4 bases spanning the gap. This CDR3 region has 12 residues. Germline V gene data show CDR1 as SGHAT and CDR2 as FQNNGV. This sequence was found in a man aged 18 to 35 who received the YFV17D yellow fever vaccine. This chain joins TRBV11-2 and TRBJ2-2; the D is unclear. The sequenced sample was CD8+ T cells sorted from PBMCs, obtained 10 days after the yellow fever booster vaccination. DNA of the CDR3: TGTGCCAGCAGCTTAATCCCCGGGGAGCTGTTTTTT. Encoded protein: CASSLIPGELFF. Combining the CDR3 with reference TRBV11-2 and TRBJ2-2 gives the whole variable domain EAGVAQSPRYKIIEKRQSVAFWCNPISGHATLYWYQQILGQGPKLLIQFQNNGVVDDSQLPKDRFSAERLKGVDSTLKIQPAKLEDSAVYLCASSLIPGELFFGEGSRLTVL.